Listed here are 25 T cell receptor beta chains from one sample, sequenced in a study of T cell responses to AZD1222 COVID-19 vaccine. Assay used: immunoSEQ multiplex PCR; TCRdb lists only in-frame clones, some missing. The sample has about 260,000 clones, approximately 93% seen once; the top ten hold roughly 0.51%. Sample: peripheral blood, taken on day 0 of AZD1222 vaccination. All receptors derive from an adult in good health.

This chain joins TRBV6-5 and TRBJ2-3; 7 positions agree with TRBD2. CDR1 and CDR2 (germline): MNHEY, SVGAGI. Trimming at V came to 10 bases and at J to 2 bases, leaving 6 bases not matched to a gene. The CDR3 spans 13 residues. The CDR3 sequence is CATQERDTDTQYF. CDR3 coding DNA: TGTGCCACCCAGGAGCGGGACACAGATACGCAGTATTTT.

With regard to this clone: One end of the junction varies from germline; a read error may be responsible. This chain uses TRBV5-1 with TRBJ2-3, with no clear D. CDR1 is SGHRS and CDR2 is YFSETQ in the germline V gene. CDR3 length equals 13 residues. CDR3 region: CASGLGVADTQYF. CDR3 bases: TGCGCCAGCGGCTTAGGAGTTGCAGATACGCAGTATTTT.

V is TRBV2 and J is TRBJ2-2; TRBD2 agrees at 8 bases. The CDR3 loop spans 16 amino acids. Germline V CDR1 and CDR2: SNHLY, FYNNEI. The V segment lost 5 bases and the J segment 0 bases; nucleotides outside the gene matches: 5. The CDR3 protein is CASSLSGGTNTGELFF. The CDR3 DNA sequence: TGTGCCAGCAGTCTGAGCGGGGGCACGAACACCGGGGAGCTGTTTTTT.

This chain links TRBV9 with TRBJ2-2; D gene unclear. The CDR3 is made up of 15 amino acids. V lost 0 bases to trimming and J lost 0 bases, with 6 bases between them. Per germline, CDR1 SGDLS and CDR2 YYNGEE. The CDR3 spells CASSVGAPNTGELFF. The CDR3, as DNA: TGTGCCAGCAGCGTAGGGGCCCCGAACACCGGGGAGCTGTTTTTT.

This clone has a single count. This chain uses TRBV15 with TRBJ1-6; D not resolved. Germline CDR1 LNHNV, CDR2 YYDKDF (reference sequence). The CDR3 extends over 15 amino acids. Trimming stripped 0 bases from V and 10 bases from J, with 13 bases between. CDR3 DNA sequence: TGTGCCACCAGCAGAGATCTGAAAGACCGGTCACCCCTCCACTTT. This sequence encodes CATSRDLKDRSPLHF.

This chain connects TRBV7-2 to TRBJ1-2; 9 positions agree with TRBD1. The CDR3 spans 15 residues. The germline V gene has CDR1 SGHTA and CDR2 FQGNSA. The V and J ends lost 5 bases and 6 bases, in that order; junction bases with no gene match: 10. The CDR3 loop is CASSPWDRVENGYTF. In nucleotides, the CDR3 is TGTGCCAGCAGCCCGTGGGACAGGGTAGAGAATGGCTACACCTTC.

The chain employs TRBV2 and TRBJ2-7, with D unclear. CDR3 length: 15 residues. Trimming removed 5 bases from V and 6 bases from J, with 20 bases in between. From germline, CDR1 is SNHLY and CDR2 FYNNEI. The CDR3 is CASSPDSSWRLEQYF. For the CDR3, the DNA is TGTGCCAGCAGTCCGGATAGTAGCTGGAGACTCGAGCAGTACTTC.

The chain recombines TRBV7-9 with TRBJ2-2; D is unresolved. V lost 5 bases and J 5 bases, leaving 12 bases between the germline ends. The CDR3 is 14 amino acids. CDR1 is SEHNR, CDR2 FQNEAQ, per germline (reference sequence). The CDR3 protein is CASSPGPSTGELFF. CDR3 nucleotides: TGTGCCAGCAGCCCTGGACCATCAACCGGGGAGCTGTTTTTT.

The rearrangement joins TRBV5-1 to TRBJ2-3, with D uncertain. Germline loops: CDR1 SGHRS, CDR2 YFSETQ. With 0 bases removed from V and 2 bases from J, the gap between germline ends came to 7 bases. The CDR3 totals 14 residues. CDR3 nucleotide sequence: TGCGCCAGCAGCTTGGAGCAGGTCACAGATACGCAGTATTTT. This translates into CASSLEQVTDTQYF.

The CDR3 loop reads CASSAREVGEQFF. Here the CDR3 DNA reads TGTGCCAGCAGCGCCAGGGAGGTCGGTGAGCAGTTCTTC. The chain recombines TRBV12-3 or TRBV12-4 with TRBJ2-1; weak D call: TRBD2 (6 bases). CDR3 length equals 13 residues. V gave up 6 bases and J gave up 9 bases, with 15 bases separating them.

The chain links TRBV9 to TRBJ2-5; 14 bases map to TRBD2. The CDR3 has 16 amino acids. The germline CDR1 and CDR2 sequences are SGDLS and YYNGEE. After removal of 4 bases from V and 4 bases from J, the junction contained 6 bases not matched to a gene. The CDR3 nucleotides read TGTGCCAGCAGCCCGCGACTAGCGGGAGGGCCAGAGACCCAGTACTTC. Protein sequence: CASSPRLAGGPETQYF.

This sequence joins TRBV29-1 and TRBJ2-1, with no clear D. The CDR3 has 13 residues. Germline V gene sequence: CDR1 SQVTM, CDR2 ANQGSEA. With 8 bases removed from V and 3 bases from J, the gap between germline ends came to 14 bases. CDR3 DNA: TGCAGCATTAAGGCGGTGAACTACAATGAGCAGTTCTTC. Amino acids: CSIKAVNYNEQFF.

V usage is TRBV12-3 or TRBV12-4 and J usage is TRBJ2-3; TRBD2 might be the D (5 bases). The CDR3 length is 12 residues. Trimming took 5 bases from V and 9 from J, leaving 12 bases between them. The CDR3 region is CASSPLPGTQYF. CDR3 in DNA: TGTGCCAGCAGTCCGCTACCGGGGACGCAGTATTTT.

V is TRBV5-4 and J is TRBJ2-3; D remains ambiguous. The ends were cut back, 1 base at V and 6 bases at J, with 18 bases in the middle. CDR1 is SGHNT, CDR2 YYREEE, per germline (reference sequence). The length of the CDR3 is 16 residues. CDR3 region: CASSLTPARVVDTQYF. CDR3 DNA: TGTGCCAGCAGCTTGACGCCGGCGCGCGTGGTGGATACGCAGTATTTT.

This rearrangement joins TRBV9 to TRBJ2-5, with D maybe TRBD2 (6 bases). V shed 2 bases and J shed 3 bases, with 17 bases lying between them. Germline CDR1 is SGDLS and CDR2 is YYNGEE. This CDR3 region has 16 residues. The CDR3 protein is CASSVSFGLAEETQYF. The CDR3 nucleotides read TGTGCCAGCAGCGTTAGTTTCGGATTAGCGGAAGAGACCCAGTACTTC.

The chain is built from TRBV5-5 and TRBJ1-4; D is uncertain. The germline gives CDR1 SGHKS, CDR2 YYEKEE (reference sequence). The CDR3 runs to 11 residues. The V end was cut by 2 bases, the J end by 7 bases, with 3 bases between. CDR3 nucleotides: TGTGCCAGCAGCTTATTTGAAAAACTGTTTTTT. This encodes CASSLFEKLFF. Complete variable domain (other parts from reference TRBV5-5 and TRBJ1-4): DAGVTQSPTHLIKTRGQQVTLRCSPISGHKSVSWYQQVLGQGPQFIFQYYEKEERGRGNFPDRFSARQFPNYSSELNVNALLLGDSALYLCASSLFEKLFFGSGTQLSVL.

The genes are TRBV5-4 and TRBJ2-7; either TRBD1 or TRBD2 may supply D (5 bases each). V lost 4 bases to trimming and J lost 12 bases, with 23 bases between them. The CDR3 extends over 14 amino acids. The germline gives CDR1 SGHNT, CDR2 YYREEE (reference sequence). The CDR3 DNA reads TGTGCCAGCAGCCCGGACGGGACCCTCGGGGTTGGGTACTTC. Residues: CASSPDGTLGVGYF.

The chain carries TRBV6-6 and TRBJ2-7, with unresolved D. This CDR3 has 13 amino acids. Germline V lookup: CDR1 MNHNY, CDR2 SVGAGI (reference sequence). V lost 0 bases and J lost 6, with 9 bases in between. CDR3 DNA: TGTGCCAGCAGTTACTCGAGGTCGGCCGAGCAGTACTTC. Its translation: CASSYSRSAEQYF.

The chain employs TRBV13 and TRBJ1-2; no clear D. Trimming removed 1 base at V and 6 bases at J, with 12 bases between. CDR3 length: 14 residues. CDR1 is PRHDT, CDR2 FYEKMQ, per germline (reference sequence). In DNA, the CDR3 is TGTGCCAGCAGCTTAGTCGGGAGAGAAGATGGCTACACCTTC. Its translation is CASSLVGREDGYTF.

This clone was recorded only once. The chain carries TRBV19 and TRBJ2-7, with D unresolved. V was trimmed by 7 bases and J by 3 bases, leaving 7 bases between them. Per germline, CDR1 LNHDA and CDR2 SQIVND (reference sequence). The CDR3 totals 11 residues. The CDR3 DNA reads as TGTGCCAGTACCGACGGCTACGAGCAGTACTTC. Residues: CASTDGYEQYF.

V and J are TRBV6-5 and TRBJ2-2; perhaps TRBD2 as D (7 bases). The CDR3 has 15 amino acids. Trimming pared 0 bases from V and 6 bases from J, leaving 11 bases between. Germline V gives CDR1 MNHEY, CDR2 SVGAGI. The CDR3 region is CASSYSEGGPGELFF. The CDR3 DNA sequence: TGTGCCAGCAGTTACTCCGAGGGGGGGCCCGGGGAGCTGTTTTTT.

In nucleotides, the CDR3 is TGTGCCAGCAGTGCGGAAAGGGGGCGGTCGGGCTATGGCTACACCTTC. Translation: CASSAERGRSGYGYTF. The chain links TRBV2 to TRBJ1-2, with TRBD1 identical over 7 bases. The germline gives CDR1 SNHLY, CDR2 FYNNEI. V lost 4 bases to trimming and J lost 4 bases; unmatched junction nucleotides: 12. There are 16 residues in the CDR3.

V usage is TRBV19 and J usage is TRBJ1-5; 7 nucleotides agree with TRBD1. The germline V gene encodes CDR1 LNHDA and CDR2 SQIVND (reference sequence). This CDR3 contains 13 residues. The V segment lost 2 bases and the J segment 5 bases; nucleotides outside the gene matches: 0. CDR3 region: CASSITGDQPQHF. In nucleotides, the CDR3 is TGTGCCAGTAGTATAACAGGGGATCAGCCCCAGCATTTT.

This sequence joins TRBV7-3 and TRBJ1-1, with TRBD1 matching over 8 bases. Germline lookup yields CDR1 SGHTA and CDR2 FQGTGA. CDR3 length: 13 amino acids. Losses at the gene ends were 5 bases for V and 4 bases for J; bases not matched to a gene: 3. The CDR3 nucleotides are TGTGCCAGCAGCGTGGACAGGGCCACTGAAGCTTTCTTT. As protein: CASSVDRATEAFF.

J is TRBJ1-4 and V is TRBV10-3, with no clear D. Germline V gene sequence: CDR1 ENHRY, CDR2 SYGVKD. The V and J ends lost 0 bases and 4 bases respectively, with 9 bases between them. This CDR3 is built from 15 residues. The CDR3 is CAISESGFSNEKLFF. As DNA, the CDR3 is TGTGCCATCAGTGAGTCTGGATTCAGTAATGAAAAACTGTTTTTT.